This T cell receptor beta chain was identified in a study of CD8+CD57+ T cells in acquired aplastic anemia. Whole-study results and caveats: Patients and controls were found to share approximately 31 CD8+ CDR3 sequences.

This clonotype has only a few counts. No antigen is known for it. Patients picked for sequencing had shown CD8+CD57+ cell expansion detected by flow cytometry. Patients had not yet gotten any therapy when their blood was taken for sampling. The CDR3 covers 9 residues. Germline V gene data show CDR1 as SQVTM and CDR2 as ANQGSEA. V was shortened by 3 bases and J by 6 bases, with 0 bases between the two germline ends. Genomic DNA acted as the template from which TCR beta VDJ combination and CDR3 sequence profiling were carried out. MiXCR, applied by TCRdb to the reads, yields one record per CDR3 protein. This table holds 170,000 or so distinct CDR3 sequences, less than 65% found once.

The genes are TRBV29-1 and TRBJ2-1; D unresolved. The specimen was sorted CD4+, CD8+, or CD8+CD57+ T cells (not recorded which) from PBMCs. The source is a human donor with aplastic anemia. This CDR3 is CSVDNEQFF. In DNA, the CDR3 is TGCAGCGTTGACAATGAGCAGTTCTTC.